The rows below give T cell receptor beta chains drawn from one sample of a study of graft-versus-host responses after intestinal transplantation. The assay was immunoSEQ multiplex PCR, and TCRdb's table has in-frame clones only and misses some. The sample lists just under 50,000 clones; about 81% were seen once. Which antigens these TCRs recognize remains unknown. The material was unstimulated CD4+ T cells sorted from spleen or lymph node cells, obtained before transplant. Source of these receptors: a human donor who was the organ donor for an intestinal transplant. Both conserved end residues are part of each CDR3. Each record gives: clone size, D gene, V gene, J gene, CDR3 protein, CDR3 DNA. A D gene is named only where the DNA matches it firmly. A clone size is listed for some rows: how often the clone was seen (once, few, many), or a class if it is expanded.

NA	NA	TRBV5-6	TRBJ2-4	CASSFVSPHHKNIQYF	TGTGCCAGCAGCTTTGTAAGTCCCCATCACAAAAACATTCAGTACTTC
few	NA	TRBV5-1	TRBJ2-7	CASSLAGDEQYF	TGCGCCAGCAGCTTGGCCGGGGACGAGCAGTACTTC
NA	TRBD1	TRBV10-3	TRBJ1-5	CATSGRDRDNQPQHF	TGTGCCACCTCGGGCCGGGACAGGGACAATCAGCCCCAGCATTTT
once	NA	TRBV11-3	TRBJ1-1	CASSSEGDTEAFF	TGTGCCAGCAGCTCCGAAGGGGACACTGAAGCTTTCTTT
NA	NA	TRBV18	TRBJ1-2	CASSHPSYGYTF	TGTGCCAGCTCTCACCCATCATATGGCTACACCTTC
NA	NA	TRBV18	TRBJ1-6	CASSDSSYNSPLHF	TGTGCCAGCTCAGACAGCTCCTATAATTCACCCCTCCACTTT
NA	NA	TRBV7-2	TRBJ1-1	CASSLLRTQAFF	TGTGCCAGCAGCTTACTACGGACACAAGCTTTCTTT
NA	NA	TRBV11-2	TRBJ1-1	CASSFDWNTEAFF	TGTGCCAGCAGCTTCGACTGGAACACTGAAGCTTTCTTT
NA	NA	TRBV4-1	TRBJ1-4	CASSHPLPGHTNEKLFF	TGCGCCAGCAGCCACCCCCTCCCAGGGCACACTAATGAAAAACTGTTTTTT
NA	NA	TRBV4-1	TRBJ2-7	CASSQGQASREQYF	TGCGCCAGCAGCCAAGGACAGGCATCTAGGGAGCAGTACTTC
NA	NA	TRBV6-5	TRBJ2-7	CASSYATGRPLYEQYF	TGTGCCAGCAGTTACGCGACAGGAAGGCCCCTCTACGAGCAGTACTTC
NA	NA	TRBV4-1	TRBJ2-5	CASSQSGQFEETQYF	TGCGCCAGCAGCCAATCCGGACAGTTTGAAGAGACCCAGTACTTC
NA	NA	TRBV18	TRBJ2-5	CASSPFGEETQYF	TGTGCCAGCTCACCGTTCGGGGAAGAGACCCAGTACTTC
NA	NA	TRBV5-4	TRBJ2-7	CASSYKAESSYEQYF	TGTGCCAGCAGCTACAAAGCGGAGAGCTCCTACGAGCAGTACTTC
few	TRBD1	TRBV9	TRBJ2-5	CASSPTGGGETQYF	TGTGCCAGCAGCCCAACAGGGGGCGGAGAGACCCAGTACTTC
NA	TRBD1	TRBV19	TRBJ1-2	CASGMPGQKPFYGYTF	TGTGCCAGTGGCATGCCGGGACAGAAACCTTTCTATGGCTACACCTTC